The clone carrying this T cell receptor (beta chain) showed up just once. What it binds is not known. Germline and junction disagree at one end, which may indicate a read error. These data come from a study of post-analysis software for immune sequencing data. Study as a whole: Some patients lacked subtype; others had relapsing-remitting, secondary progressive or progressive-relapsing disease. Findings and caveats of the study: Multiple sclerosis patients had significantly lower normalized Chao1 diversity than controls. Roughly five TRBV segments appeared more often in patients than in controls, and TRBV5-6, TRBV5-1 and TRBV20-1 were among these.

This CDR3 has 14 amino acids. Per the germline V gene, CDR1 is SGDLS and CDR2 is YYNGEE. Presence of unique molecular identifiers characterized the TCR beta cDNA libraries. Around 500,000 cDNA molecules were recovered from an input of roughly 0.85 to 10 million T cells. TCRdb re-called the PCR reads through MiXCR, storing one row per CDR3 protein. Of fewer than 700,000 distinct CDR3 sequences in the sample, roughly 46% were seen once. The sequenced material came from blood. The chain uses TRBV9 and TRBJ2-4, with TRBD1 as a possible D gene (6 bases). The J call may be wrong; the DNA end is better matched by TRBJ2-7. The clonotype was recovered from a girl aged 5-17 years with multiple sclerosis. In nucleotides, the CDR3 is TGTACCAGCAGCCCCCGTCAGGGGTCCGGCGAGCAGTACTTC. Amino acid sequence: CTSSPRQGSGEQYF.